This T cell receptor beta chain originates from a study of blood T cell repertoires in COVID-19. Germline trimming cut 5 bases from V and 1 base from J; bases unmatched to any gene: 5. CDR3 size: 16 residues. Looked up from germline, CDR1 is SGHRS and CDR2 is YFSETQ. The protocol was immunoSEQ multiplex PCR, while the TCRdb copy is restricted to in-frame clones and leaves out a portion. The data contain about 200,000 clones, 70% to 90% of them seen just once; the ten biggest clones take up around 4.5%. This receptor was obtained from a woman aged 30 to 39 who had been exposed to COVID-19. Input material: PBMCs or T cells enriched from blood (not recorded which). The genes are TRBV5-1 and TRBJ2-3; the match to TRBD2 covers 12 bases. CDR3 loop: CASSPRTSGGTDTQYF. CDR3 nucleotide sequence: TGCGCCAGCAGTCCTCGGACTAGCGGGGGCACAGATACGCAGTATTTT.